One sample yielded the 30 T cell receptor beta chains listed below, sequenced in a study of cytomegalovirus exposure and HLA in healthy donors. The PCR was carried out with 60 Vbeta primers and 13 Jbeta primers. Profiling relied on immunoSEQ multiplex PCR, and the TCRdb table lists in-frame clones only, not all of them. This table has approximately 150,000 clones, more than 60% appearing once. The sample consisted of PBMCs. Source of these receptors: a man aged 35-49 years in good health and CMV-seropositive.

This rearrangement joins TRBV5-5 to TRBJ2-3; weak D call: TRBD2 (6 bases). Germline loops: CDR1 SGHKS, CDR2 YYEKEE (reference sequence). The CDR3 consists of 13 residues. V was pared by 0 bases and J by 5 bases, with 7 bases between. In DNA form, the CDR3 reads TGTGCCAGCAGCTTGGGGGGGGAAGATACGCAGTATTTT. Its protein is CASSLGGEDTQYF.

The CDR3 sequence is CASSPGEVGEQYF. CDR3 sequence (DNA): TGTGCCAGCAGCCCGGGAGAGGTTGGCGAGCAGTACTTC. The chain has TRBV11-3 and TRBJ2-7; D is possibly TRBD2 (6 bases). V was shortened by 5 bases and J by 6 bases, with 14 bases between the two germline ends. The CDR3 length is 13 residues. The V gene's germline CDR1 is SGHNT and CDR2 YENEEA.

The chain has TRBV9 and TRBJ2-1; 7 bases agree with TRBD1. The germline V gene encodes CDR1 SGDLS and CDR2 YYNGEE. The length of the CDR3 is 16 residues. Trimming took 2 bases from V and 0 from J; bases not matched to a gene: 5. The CDR3: CASSVIGDSSYNEQFF. The CDR3 DNA reads TGTGCCAGCAGCGTCATCGGGGACAGCTCCTACAATGAGCAGTTCTTC.

The V and J genes are TRBV6-5 and TRBJ2-5; weak D call: TRBD1 (6 bases). CDR1 is MNHEY and CDR2 is SVGAGI in the germline V gene. The CDR3 extends over 15 amino acids. Trimming left V 4 bases short and J 1 base short, with 13 bases between. CDR3 in DNA: TGTGCCAGCAGTTGGGCCCGGGACACCCAAGAGACCCAGTACTTC. It encodes CASSWARDTQETQYF.

The chain carries TRBV13 and TRBJ1-2; 8 nucleotides align to TRBD1. CDR3 length: 16 amino acids. Per germline, CDR1 PRHDT and CDR2 FYEKMQ (reference sequence). V gave up 2 bases and J gave up 7 bases; unmatched junction bases: 12. The CDR3 reads CASSLRGQGGFSGYTF. The CDR3 DNA reads as TGTGCCAGCAGCTTACGTGGACAGGGTGGTTTTAGTGGCTACACCTTC.

The chain carries TRBV9 and TRBJ2-5; D might be TRBD2 (7 bases). The germline CDR1 and CDR2 sequences are SGDLS and YYNGEE. The CDR3 is 15 residues long. The V gene lost 0 bases and the J gene lost 4 bases, with 13 bases spanning the gap. CDR3 amino acids: CASSVGGGASETQYF. Written as DNA, the CDR3 is TGTGCCAGCAGCGTAGGTGGGGGGGCCTCAGAGACCCAGTACTTC.

The chain uses TRBV9 and TRBJ1-4, with D unclear. The CDR3 is 16 residues long. From germline, CDR1 is SGDLS and CDR2 YYNGEE. The germline V and J ends were trimmed by 0 bases and 0 bases, with 9 bases remaining between them. The CDR3 DNA reads TGTGCCAGCAGCGTAGGAGGGCCATCAACTAATGAAAAACTGTTTTTT. As protein: CASSVGGPSTNEKLFF.

The genes are TRBV5-4 and TRBJ2-5; 13 nucleotides align to TRBD2. Looked up from germline, CDR1 is SGHNT and CDR2 is YYREEE (reference sequence). The trim removed 0 bases at V and 0 bases at J, leaving 11 bases unmatched. The CDR3 length is 20 residues. CDR3 DNA sequence: TGTGCCAGCAGCTTGGCAGAACCACTAGCGGGAGGGACGTACCAAGAGACCCAGTACTTC. Translated, it gives CASSLAEPLAGGTYQETQYF.

The rearrangement links TRBV7-3 to TRBJ1-1, with 9 bases identical to TRBD1. CDR3 size: 13 residues. Germline V CDR1 and CDR2: SGHTA, FQGTGA. Losses at the gene ends were 5 bases for V and 7 bases for J; bases not matched to a gene: 5. Here the CDR3 DNA reads TGTGCCAGCAGCCTGACAGGGGGAAATGAAGCTTTCTTT. The encoded protein is CASSLTGGNEAFF.

The CDR3 DNA sequence: TGTGCCAGCAGTGACCTAGGAAGGGGGCGGTCTGGAAACACCATATATTTT. Residues: CASSDLGRGRSGNTIYF. This rearrangement joins TRBV6-1 to TRBJ1-3; 7 bases fit TRBD1. This CDR3 has 17 residues. The V and J ends lost 3 bases and 1 base, in that order; junction bases with no gene match: 9. Germline V gene data show CDR1 as MNHNS and CDR2 as SASEGT.

This chain joins TRBV15 and TRBJ1-2; maybe TRBD1 (6 bases). The germline V and J ends were trimmed by 3 bases and 2 bases, with 16 bases remaining between them. CDR1 LNHNV and CDR2 YYDKDF come from the germline V gene (reference sequence). The CDR3 is 16 amino acids. Here the CDR3 reads CATSRSAQGLNYGYTF. The CDR3 DNA sequence: TGTGCCACCAGCAGGTCGGCACAGGGTTTGAACTATGGCTACACCTTC.

The chain combines TRBV25-1 with TRBJ2-3; D is undetermined. V was trimmed by 6 bases and J by 9 bases, leaving 7 bases between them. Germline V gene data show CDR1 as MGHDK and CDR2 as SYGVNS. This CDR3 has 10 amino acids. This CDR3 is CASRAETQYF. CDR3 in DNA: TGTGCCAGCAGGGCGGAGACGCAGTATTTT.

This clone was recorded only once. CDR3: CASRLQMNTEAFF. As DNA, the CDR3 is TGTGCCAGCAGATTACAGATGAACACTGAAGCTTTCTTT. The chain couples TRBV28 to TRBJ1-1; D not resolved. The CDR3 runs to 13 residues. Germline V gives CDR1 MDHEN, CDR2 SYDVKM. V lost 6 bases to trimming and J lost 0 bases, with 8 bases between them. The full variable domain, completed using reference TRBV28 and TRBJ1-1, is DVKVTQSSRYLVKRTGEKVFLECVQDMDHENMFWYRQDPGLGLRLIYFSYDVKMKEKGDIPEGYSVSREKKERFSLILESASTNQTSMYLCASRLQMNTEAFFGQGTRLTVV.

The V call is TRBV5-1, the J call TRBJ1-1, with D tentatively TRBD1 (5 bases). Germline assignment: CDR1 SGHRS and CDR2 YFSETQ. CDR3 length equals 13 residues. V dropped 1 base and J dropped 5 bases, with 9 bases sitting between them. DNA for the CDR3: TGCGCCAGCAGCTTGTACTCAGGGACTGAAGCTTTCTTT. It is translated as CASSLYSGTEAFF.

The chain recombines TRBV4-3 with TRBJ1-6; 10 nucleotides line up with TRBD1. V was pared by 5 bases and J by 8 bases, with 3 bases of the junction left unmatched. This CDR3 contains 14 residues. CDR1 LGHNA and CDR2 YSLEER come from the germline V gene. The CDR3 region has the DNA TGCGCCAGCAGCGCCGGACAGGGGGATTCACCCCTCCACTTT. This sequence encodes CASSAGQGDSPLHF.

V and J are TRBV7-8 and TRBJ2-1, with 11 bases lining up with TRBD1. This CDR3 region has 16 residues. Germline values: CDR1 SGHVS, CDR2 FQNEAQ. Trimming removed 5 bases from V and 6 bases from J; junction bases left unmatched: 9. This chain's CDR3 is CASSSLIGTGGNEQFF. The DNA of the CDR3 is TGTGCCAGCAGCAGCTTGATCGGGACAGGGGGCAATGAGCAGTTCTTC.

The V and J genes are TRBV10-3 and TRBJ2-7, with D possibly TRBD1 on 5 matching bases. The CDR3 contains 14 residues. Between the trimmed V and J ends, which lost 2 bases and 1 base, there was a span of 9 bases. From germline, CDR1 is ENHRY and CDR2 SYGVKD. CDR3 residues: CAISEASGSYEQYF. The CDR3 DNA is TGTGCCATCAGTGAGGCTTCAGGGTCCTACGAGCAGTACTTC.

The chain recombines TRBV29-1 with TRBJ1-2; tentative D call: TRBD1 (6 bases). Germline-derived CDR1 and CDR2 are SQVTM and ANQGSEA. The CDR3 contains 12 residues. Trimming left V 3 bases short and J 5 bases short, with 10 bases between. This CDR3 reads CSVDSRGYGYTF. Written as DNA, the CDR3 is TGCAGCGTTGATTCCAGGGGATATGGCTACACCTTC.

A few counts support this clone. V usage is TRBV7-9 and J usage is TRBJ2-2, with 7 bases aligning to TRBD1. From germline, CDR1 is SEHNR and CDR2 FQNEAQ (reference sequence). Trimming took 5 bases from V and 6 from J; bases not matched to a gene: 6. CDR3 length: 14 amino acids. The CDR3 DNA sequence: TGTGCCAGCAGCGTCTACAGGGGCGCCGGGGAGCTGTTTTTT. Translated, it gives CASSVYRGAGELFF.

The gene calls are TRBV6-6 and TRBJ2-7; TRBD2 matches 10 bases. Germline V gives CDR1 MNHNY, CDR2 SVGAGI (reference sequence). CDR3 length: 14 residues. The J segment lost 5 bases and the V segment lost 6 bases, leaving 7 bases of the junction unmatched. The CDR3 reads CASSSGTSAHEQYF. The CDR3 DNA follows: TGTGCCAGCAGCTCCGGGACTAGCGCTCACGAGCAGTACTTC.

The rearrangement links TRBV10-3 to TRBJ2-7; the D gene is possibly TRBD1 (6 bases). V was clipped by 11 bases and J by 5 bases, with 19 bases between them. Germline-derived CDR1 and CDR2 are ENHRY and SYGVKD. The CDR3 is 13 residues long. Written as DNA, the CDR3 is TGTGCCGCTGCACCGGTTGGGGGCCACGAGCAGTACTTC. Residues: CAAAPVGGHEQYF.

This chain connects TRBV5-1 to TRBJ2-3, with 16 nucleotides matching TRBD2. The CDR3 consists of 16 residues. The germline gives CDR1 SGHRS, CDR2 YFSETQ. J gave up 6 bases and V 2 bases, and 3 bases lay outside the gene matches. The CDR3 DNA reads TGCGCCAGCAGCTTCGCGGGACTAGCGGGAGGGGATACGCAGTATTTT. This encodes CASSFAGLAGGDTQYF.

The V gene is TRBV7-6, the J gene TRBJ2-1; 7 bases fit TRBD2. This CDR3 region has 17 residues. V trimming: 1 base; J trimming: 5 bases; junction bases outside the gene matches: 11. CDR1 and CDR2 (germline): SGHVS, FNYEAQ. CDR3 loop: CASSLEHASGYNNEQFF. The DNA for the CDR3 is TGTGCCAGCAGCTTAGAGCACGCTAGCGGCTATAACAATGAGCAGTTCTTC.

The chain employs TRBV7-9 and TRBJ2-2; D unclear. V lost 2 bases to trimming and J lost 2 bases, with 6 bases between them. The germline gives CDR1 SEHNR, CDR2 FQNEAQ (reference sequence). There are 14 residues in the CDR3. This CDR3 reads CASSLRLNTGELFF. DNA of the CDR3: TGTGCCAGCAGCTTACGTCTAAACACCGGGGAGCTGTTTTTT.

This chain links TRBV7-3 with TRBJ1-2, with TRBD1 matching over 7 bases. Germline CDR1 is SGHTA and CDR2 is FQGTGA. This CDR3 has 13 residues. The trim removed 1 base at V and 7 bases at J, leaving 3 bases unmatched. The CDR3 DNA reads as TGTGCCAGCAGCTTAAAGTCAGGGGGTGGCTACACCTTC. As protein: CASSLKSGGGYTF.

V and J are TRBV27 and TRBJ2-5; D is undetermined. The CDR3 has 15 residues. V lost 5 bases, J lost 0 bases, and 13 bases lay in between. Germline V gene data show CDR1 as MNHEY and CDR2 as SMNVEV (reference sequence). The CDR3 here is CASSPRGNNQETQYF. The CDR3 nucleotides read TGTGCCAGCAGTCCCCGAGGAAATAACCAAGAGACCCAGTACTTC.

V gene TRBV6-5 combines with J gene TRBJ2-7; 13 positions match TRBD2. Germline trimming cut 6 bases from V and 6 bases from J; bases unmatched to any gene: 5. The CDR3 runs to 14 residues. The V gene's germline CDR1 is MNHEY and CDR2 SVGAGI. In DNA, the CDR3 is TGTGCCAGCAGAAAAGGGACTAGCGGGACCGAGCAGTACTTC. It is translated as CASRKGTSGTEQYF.

The rearrangement links TRBV4-1 to TRBJ2-1; 9 positions match TRBD2. CDR1 MGHRA and CDR2 YSYEKL come from the germline V gene. The CDR3 extends over 16 amino acids. After removal of 4 bases from V and 4 bases from J, the junction contained 8 bases not matched to a gene. The CDR3 region is CASSRSGTSSYNEQFF. The CDR3 coding sequence is TGCGCCAGCAGCCGGTCCGGGACTAGCAGTTACAATGAGCAGTTCTTC.

This rearrangement joins TRBV4-1 to TRBJ2-3; possible D gene TRBD2, 5 bases. The ends were cut back, 0 bases at V and 8 bases at J, with 9 bases in the middle. Germline V gene data show CDR1 as MGHRA and CDR2 as YSYEKL. The CDR3 consists of 13 residues. The CDR3 region has the DNA TGCGCCAGCAGCCAAGATGCTAGCCGTACGCAGTATTTT. Translating it yields CASSQDASRTQYF.

The V and J genes are TRBV11-2 and TRBJ2-3; 8 bases align to TRBD2. V trimming: 1 base; J trimming: 3 bases; junction bases outside the gene matches: 9. The CDR3 extends over 17 amino acids. CDR1 and CDR2 from the germline V gene are SGHAT and FQNNGV. In DNA form, the CDR3 reads TGTGCCAGCAGCTTAGCTACTTGGAGCGGGAGAACAGATACGCAGTATTTT. This translates into CASSLATWSGRTDTQYF.